These 11 T cell receptor beta chains were sequenced from one sample in a study of blood T cell repertoires in COVID-19. TCRdb keeps only in-frame clones here, not all; method: immunoSEQ multiplex PCR. This sample yields about 270,000 clones, of which roughly 86% are seen a single time; 1.5% to 2% belongs to the top ten. Sequenced: PBMCs or T cells enriched from blood (not recorded which). The receptors were sampled from a woman aged 55-75 years who had recovered from COVID-19.

V usage is TRBV15 and J usage is TRBJ1-1; TRBD1 is a possible D gene (5 bases). Germline V gene data show CDR1 as LNHNV and CDR2 as YYDKDF (reference sequence). The CDR3 contains 14 residues. Trimming took off 4 bases at V and 0 bases at J, with 9 bases between the two ends. CDR3 region: CATSIGGMNTEAFF. The CDR3 DNA sequence: TGTGCCACCAGCATCGGGGGGATGAACACTGAAGCTTTCTTT.

The genes are TRBV28 and TRBJ2-7; D perhaps matches TRBD2 (6 bases). Germline V gene lookup returns CDR1 MDHEN and CDR2 SYDVKM. Trimming took off 9 bases at V and 7 bases at J, with 16 bases between the two ends. The CDR3 is made up of 12 amino acids. This CDR3 reads CASQTSLREQYF. The CDR3 nucleotides read TGTGCCAGTCAGACTAGTTTAAGAGAGCAGTACTTC.

This chain uses TRBV6-5 with TRBJ1-5; D is possibly TRBD1 (5 bases). CDR3 length: 15 amino acids. Trimming pared 4 bases from V and 5 bases from J, leaving 15 bases between. The V gene's germline CDR1 is MNHEY and CDR2 SVGAGI. The CDR3 region has the DNA TGTGCCAGCAGTTGGCTCGGGGGGAAGGATCAGCCCCAGCATTTT. Its protein product is CASSWLGGKDQPQHF.

This chain connects TRBV27 to TRBJ1-6; 7 nucleotides line up with TRBD1. With 6 bases clipped from V and 8 bases from J, the junction kept 10 bases outside the gene matches. This CDR3 has 15 amino acids. CDR1 is MNHEY, CDR2 SMNVEV, per germline (reference sequence). DNA of the CDR3: TGTGCCAGCAGCCGTGCGGGACAGACCCATTCACCCCTCCACTTT. This codes for CASSRAGQTHSPLHF.

The J gene is TRBJ2-7, the V gene TRBV7-9, with D maybe TRBD2 (7 bases). CDR1 and CDR2 (germline): SEHNR, FQNEAQ (reference sequence). Trimming stripped 3 bases from V and 3 bases from J, with 18 bases between. This CDR3 is 16 amino acids long. This CDR3 reads CASSLGGDIEGYEQYF. In DNA form, the CDR3 reads TGTGCCAGCAGCTTGGGGGGGGACATAGAGGGCTACGAGCAGTACTTC.

This clone was seen only a few times. This sequence joins TRBV12-3 or TRBV12-4 and TRBJ1-1; 7 bases are a match to TRBD1. Germline trimming cut 7 bases from V and 7 bases from J; bases unmatched to any gene: 9. The CDR3 covers 13 residues. CDR3 sequence reads: CASILAGGLEAFF. The CDR3 DNA sequence: TGTGCCAGCATCCTAGCAGGGGGACTTGAAGCTTTCTTT.

The chain is built from TRBV11-2 and TRBJ1-2; 7 bases map to TRBD1. This CDR3 has 15 amino acids. V gave up 8 bases and J gave up 3 bases; unmatched junction bases: 12. From germline, CDR1 is SGHAT and CDR2 FQNNGV. The CDR3: CASRSPGQNHYGYTF. The CDR3 DNA is TGTGCCAGCCGATCCCCGGGACAGAACCACTATGGCTACACCTTC.

V gene TRBV11-3 combines with J gene TRBJ2-3; D is unresolved. There are 14 residues in the CDR3. CDR1 is SGHNT and CDR2 is YENEEA in the germline V gene. V was pared by 6 bases and J by 1 base, with 11 bases between. CDR3 nucleotides: TGTGCCAGCAGTCTAAATCCGGGCACAGATACGCAGTATTTT. Translated, it gives CASSLNPGTDTQYF.

The chain has TRBV13 and TRBJ2-7; 12 bases map to TRBD2. With 6 bases clipped from V and 3 bases from J, the junction kept 12 bases outside the gene matches. Germline V gene lookup returns CDR1 PRHDT and CDR2 FYEKMQ (reference sequence). This CDR3 region has 17 residues. CDR3 loop: CASRLSSLAGGNYEQYF. CDR3 nucleotides: TGTGCCAGCAGGCTCTCCTCTCTAGCGGGGGGGAACTACGAGCAGTACTTC.

The chain joins TRBV2 to TRBJ1-5; 8 bases fit TRBD1. Germline CDR1 and CDR2: SNHLY and FYNNEI. There are 14 residues in the CDR3. V lost 6 bases and J lost 9; bases outside the gene matches: 10. The CDR3 region is CASREGTGGGPQHF. CDR3 nucleotide sequence: TGTGCCAGCAGGGAGGGGACAGGCGGAGGGCCCCAGCATTTT.

This clone has more than one count but fewer than ten. The gene calls are TRBV19 and TRBJ2-5, with D possibly matching TRBD2 (5 bases). The CDR3 consists of 14 residues. The ends were cut back, 3 bases at V and 5 bases at J, with 13 bases in the middle. Germline V gene data show CDR1 as LNHDA and CDR2 as SQIVND (reference sequence). The CDR3, as DNA: TGTGCCAGTAGTATCACGCTGGCGGGTGAGACCCAGTACTTC. Amino acid sequence: CASSITLAGETQYF.